Listed below are T cell receptor beta chains from one sample, sequenced in a study of low-dose radiotherapy and immunotherapy resistance in tumors. One entry per CDR3 protein results from TCRdb running MiXCR on the reads. The sample includes 80,000 to 95,000 distinct CDR3 sequences, 9.4% of them seen just once. The sample consisted of PBMCs, taken before treatment. Source of these receptors: a male donor with prostate cancer. Both conserved end residues are part of each CDR3. A D gene is named only where the DNA matches it firmly. Size values are once, few and many counts, or a class for expanded clones, and some rows have none.

>TRBJ1-6|many|TRBD1|14|TRBV29-1
TGCAGCGTTCGCCGGGACAGAGATAATTCACCCCTCCACTTT
CSVRRDRDNSPLHF
>TRBJ1-6|many|-|16|TRBV6-5
TGTGCCAGCAGTTACCTCGGGGGAAGCTCTAATTCACCCCTCCACTTT
CASSYLGGSSNSPLHF
>TRBJ1-1|many|-|11|TRBV29-1
TGCAGCGTTGAACCGAACACTGAAGCTTTCTTT
CSVEPNTEAFF
>TRBJ2-3|many|TRBD2|15|TRBV20-1
TGCAGTGCCCCAGGTAGCGGGAGTTCTGGAGATACGCAGTATTTT
CSAPGSGSSGDTQYF
>TRBJ2-7|many|TRBD2|13|TRBV29-1
TGCAGCGTTGGACTAGCCAGCTCCTACGAGCAGTACTTC
CSVGLASSYEQYF
>TRBJ2-1|many|-|13|TRBV11-3
TGTGCCAGCAGCTTAACCGGGGCCAATGAGCAGTTCTTC
CASSLTGANEQFF
>TRBJ2-2|many|-|12|TRBV24-1
TGTGCCACCAGTGAAAACACCGGGGAGCTGTTTTTT
CATSENTGELFF
>TRBJ2-1|many|TRBD2|14|TRBV7-3
TGTGCCAGCAGCCAATTAGCGGGAGGGCCGCAGCAGTTCTTC
CASSQLAGGPQQFF
>TRBJ2-1|many|TRBD2|17|TRBV18
TGTGCCAGCTCACCACGCGTTACAGCGGGAGGGCGAAATGAGCAGTTCTTC
CASSPRVTAGGRNEQFF
>TRBJ1-2|many|TRBD1|14|TRBV20-1
TGCAGTGCTAGAGAGGGACAGGGGATTGGAGGCTACACCTTC
CSAREGQGIGGYTF
>TRBJ2-7|many|TRBD1|18|TRBV27
TGTGCCAGCAACCCCCGCGGGACAGGGCAAGGTCGGGTGAGCGAGCAGTACTTC
CASNPRGTGQGRVSEQYF
>TRBJ2-5|-|-|15|TRBV28
TGTGCCAGCAGTCCACCCGGGGGACGTTTGGAGACCCAGTACTTC
CASSPPGGRLETQYF
>TRBJ1-4|many|-|15|TRBV25-1
TGTGCCAGCAGTGTAGGGGGGGTCTCGAATGAAAAACTGTTTTTT
CASSVGGVSNEKLFF
>TRBJ2-1|-|TRBD2|17|TRBV5-6
TGTGCCAGCAGCTTCCCTGCCGGGACTAGCACCGTCAATGAGCAGTTCTTC
CASSFPAGTSTVNEQFF
>TRBJ2-1|many|TRBD2|15|TRBV10-3
TGTGCCATCAGTGCCGGGACTAGCGACGGCAATGAGCAGTTCTTC
CAISAGTSDGNEQFF
>TRBJ2-1|many|-|16|TRBV7-6
TGTGCCAGCAGCTTAGCCCCTAAGACAACTAACAATGAGCAGTTCTTC
CASSLAPKTTNNEQFF
>TRBJ2-2|many|-|15|TRBV12-3/TRBV12-4
TGTGCCAGCAGCCAAGGCGGACCGAACACCGGGGAGCTGTTTTTT
CASSQGGPNTGELFF
>TRBJ1-5|many|-|14|TRBV28
TGTGCCAGCAGCCGGACACTTAGCAATCAGCCCCAGCATTTT
CASSRTLSNQPQHF
>TRBJ2-3|many|-|13|TRBV7-2
TGTGCCAGCAGCTTAGGAAGGGGAGACAGAGGCTTTTTT
CASSLGRGDRGFF
>TRBJ2-7|many|-|14|TRBV4-3
TGCGCCAGCAGCCAAGTGGACGGTTCCTACGAGCAGTACTTC
CASSQVDGSYEQYF
>TRBJ2-1|many|TRBD2|17|TRBV2
TGTGCCAGCAGCTCCCGCGGGGCTAGCGGGACCTACAATGAGCAGTTCTTC
CASSSRGASGTYNEQFF
>TRBJ2-3|many|TRBD2|16|TRBV9
TGTGCCAGCAGCGCGGGGGCGGGAGGCGGCACAGATACGCAGTATTTT
CASSAGAGGGTDTQYF
>TRBJ2-7|many|-|16|TRBV5-1
TGCGCCAGCAGCTTGGGTGGACAAGGGACTCCTTACGAGCAGTACTTC
CASSLGGQGTPYEQYF
>TRBJ1-1|many|-|14|TRBV29-1
TGCAGCGCCGTTGTCGGAGGGGCGAACACTGAAGCTTTCTTT
CSAVVGGANTEAFF
>TRBJ1-2|many|-|13|TRBV29-1
TGCAGCGCGTTACTTTTAGCTAACTATGGCTACACCTTC
CSALLLANYGYTF
>TRBJ2-3|many|-|14|TRBV7-8
TGTGCCAGCAGTGTCGGGACGTACACAGATACGCAGTATTTT
CASSVGTYTDTQYF
>TRBJ2-1|many|-|17|TRBV4-1
TGCGCCAGCAGCCAAGATCAGTCCTCATCATCCTACAATGAGCAGTTCTTC
CASSQDQSSSSYNEQFF
>TRBJ2-1|few|TRBD2|13|TRBV19
TGTGCCACCGGACTAGCGGCCTACAATGAGCAGTTCTTC
CATGLAAYNEQFF
>TRBJ2-1|-|-|16|TRBV4-3
TGCGCCAGCAGCCAGGATCCAGGGGGGGTCGGTAATGAGCAGTTCTTC
CASSQDPGGVGNEQFF
>TRBJ1-1|many|-|13|TRBV20-1
TGCAGTGCTAGTCGGGACTTGAACACTGAAGCTTTCTTT
CSASRDLNTEAFF
>TRBJ2-2|-|-|16|TRBV3-1
TGTGCCAGCAGCCAAGATATTCAGGGGTATGACGGGGAGCTGTTTTTT
CASSQDIQGYDGELFF